These 16 T cell receptor beta chains share one sample of origin, sequenced in a study of cytomegalovirus exposure and HLA in healthy donors. The PCR contained 60 Vbeta and 13 Jbeta primers. Method: immunoSEQ multiplex PCR; TCRdb's copy keeps in-frame clones and lacks some. The table has about 140,000 clones, roughly 81% seen once. The material sequenced was PBMCs. The receptors stem from a female donor in good health and CMV-seronegative.

The table lists this clone with a few counts. The rearrangement joins TRBV25-1 to TRBJ1-2, with 12 bases lining up with TRBD1. Germline V gene lookup returns CDR1 MGHDK and CDR2 SYGVNS. V shed 4 bases, J shed 4 bases, and the junction held 4 bases outside the gene matches. CDR3 size: 15 residues. This CDR3 is CASSGPGQGAYGYTF. DNA for the CDR3: TGTGCCAGCAGTGGGCCGGGACAGGGGGCCTATGGCTACACCTTC.

This chain links TRBV27 with TRBJ1-3, with D possibly TRBD1 on 5 matching bases. The CDR3 is made up of 17 amino acids. V lost 0 bases, J lost 2 bases, and 14 bases lay in between. Germline CDR1 and CDR2: MNHEY and SMNVEV (reference sequence). CDR3 region: CASSLSMEGRPGNTIYF. The CDR3 coding sequence is TGTGCCAGCAGTTTATCAATGGAGGGACGGCCTGGAAACACCATATATTTT.

This clone was counted ten times or more. CDR3 sequence: CASSQGISTGPGGPQHF. The CDR3 nucleotides are TGCGCCAGCAGCCAAGGGATTTCGACAGGGCCCGGGGGGCCCCAGCATTTT. This sequence joins TRBV4-1 and TRBJ1-5, with 7 bases matching TRBD1. V gave up 1 base and J gave up 9 bases; unmatched junction bases: 15. Germline V gene data show CDR1 as MGHRA and CDR2 as YSYEKL. There are 17 residues in the CDR3.

The chain has TRBV6-1 and TRBJ1-2; no firm D call. The CDR3 runs to 12 residues. Germline loops: CDR1 MNHNS, CDR2 SASEGT. V gave up 10 bases and J gave up 4 bases, with 13 bases separating them. CDR3 protein: CATAGPGYGYTF. The CDR3 nucleotides are TGTGCCACCGCCGGCCCAGGCTATGGCTACACCTTC.

The chain combines TRBV9 with TRBJ2-7; weak D call: TRBD2 (6 bases). Trimming pared 3 bases from V and 2 bases from J, leaving 18 bases between. The CDR3 sequence is 16 residues long. Germline-derived CDR1 and CDR2 are SGDLS and YYNGEE. The CDR3 nucleotides read TGTGCCAGCAGCGGAGGGAGTAGCGGAACGCCCTACGAGCAGTACTTC. Translating gives CASSGGSSGTPYEQYF.

The chain carries TRBV9 and TRBJ2-1; 7 nucleotides line up with TRBD2. Germline V lookup: CDR1 SGDLS, CDR2 YYNGEE. With 2 bases clipped from V and 8 bases from J, the junction kept 10 bases outside the gene matches. This CDR3 has 15 residues. The CDR3 nucleotides read TGTGCCAGCAGCGTTCAGCGGGGCGGCAGCGATGAGCAGTTCTTC. The encoded protein is CASSVQRGGSDEQFF.

In its sample, this clone was seen a few times. The CDR3 protein is CASSPGGTSLSNEQFF. The CDR3 region has the DNA TGTGCCAGCAGCCCTGGGGGGACTAGCTTGTCCAATGAGCAGTTCTTC. The rearrangement uses TRBV4-2 and TRBJ2-1, with TRBD2 matching over 9 bases. The ends lost 4 bases at V and 6 bases at J; junction bases unmatched: 10. Germline loops: CDR1 LGHNA, CDR2 YNFKEQ. The CDR3 has 16 residues.

This chain connects TRBV6-1 to TRBJ2-5; no reliable D call. The J call is doubtful: the DNA matches TRBJ2-7 better. CDR1 is MNHNS and CDR2 is SASEGT in the germline V gene. This CDR3 is 13 amino acids long. The CDR3 reads CASSEGLSYEQYF. The CDR3 coding sequence is TGTGCCAGCAGTGAAGGGTTATCCTACGAGCAGTACTTC.

This rearrangement joins TRBV10-1 to TRBJ2-3, with TRBD2 matching 10 bases. The germline V gene encodes CDR1 WNHNN and CDR2 SYGVQD (reference sequence). Trimming removed 2 bases from V and 1 base from J; junction bases left unmatched: 3. The CDR3 spans 16 residues. The CDR3 loop reads CASSEAGTSGTDTQYF. The DNA of the CDR3 is TGCGCCAGCAGTGAGGCCGGGACTAGCGGCACAGATACGCAGTATTTT.

This chain links TRBV27 with TRBJ1-5; a possible D gene is TRBD1 (5 bases). This CDR3 spans 14 amino acids. From germline, CDR1 is MNHEY and CDR2 SMNVEV (reference sequence). V was trimmed by 3 bases and J by 3 bases, leaving 9 bases between them. The CDR3 DNA follows: TGTGCCAGCAGTTTGGGGGGGGTCAATCAGCCCCAGCATTTT. Its translation: CASSLGGVNQPQHF.

The V and J genes are TRBV5-4 and TRBJ1-4, with TRBD1 as a possible D gene (6 bases). This CDR3 has 16 amino acids. CDR1 and CDR2 from the germline V gene are SGHNT and YYREEE (reference sequence). Trimming left V 4 bases short and J 3 bases short, with 16 bases between. The CDR3 sequence: CASSQITTGSNEKLFF. The CDR3 DNA reads as TGTGCCAGCAGCCAAATTACGACAGGTTCTAATGAAAAACTGTTTTTT.

The chain combines TRBV7-9 with TRBJ1-1; possibly TRBD1 for D (5 bases). The CDR3 extends over 17 amino acids. The germline CDR1 and CDR2 sequences are SEHNR and FQNEAQ (reference sequence). Trimming cost V 4 bases and J 2 bases, with 20 bases left between them. The CDR3 DNA sequence: TGTGCCAGCAGCTCCGGGGGGTGGCCAGGGAGAAACACTGAAGCTTTCTTT. Translating gives CASSSGGWPGRNTEAFF.

The chain joins TRBV7-3 to TRBJ2-6, with no clear D. CDR1 and CDR2 (germline): SGHTA, FQGTGA. Trimming left V 3 bases short and J 2 bases short, with 8 bases between. This CDR3 comprises 15 residues. The CDR3 DNA reads as TGTGCCAGCAGCTTGTCAGGCACTGGGGCCAACGTCCTGACTTTC. Its translation: CASSLSGTGANVLTF. Supplemented by reference TRBV7-3 and TRBJ2-6, the full variable domain reads GAGVSQTPSNKVTEKGKYVELRCDPISGHTALYWYRQSLGQGPEFLIYFQGTGAADDSGLPNDRFFAVRPEGSVSTLKIQRTERGDSAVYLCASSLSGTGANVLTFGAGSRLTVL.

CDR3 sequence (DNA): TGCAGTGCGGGGCGGGACTGTGAGCAGTACTTC. It encodes CSAGRDCEQYF. The chain uses TRBV20-1 and TRBJ2-7; D may be TRBD2 (6 bases). The germline V and J ends were trimmed by 6 bases and 7 bases, with 13 bases remaining between them. The CDR3 has 11 amino acids. Germline V gene sequence: CDR1 DFQATT, CDR2 SNEGSKA (reference sequence).

The chain carries TRBV4-2 and TRBJ1-2, with a possible D match to TRBD1 (5 bases). This CDR3 is built from 17 residues. The germline V gene has CDR1 LGHNA and CDR2 YNFKEQ. V dropped 0 bases and J dropped 5 bases, with 19 bases sitting between them. Written as DNA, the CDR3 is TGTGCCAGCAGCCAAGACCCCTCCAGGGCCATTTGGTATGGCTACACCTTC. Translation: CASSQDPSRAIWYGYTF.

The chain uses TRBV11-2 and TRBJ1-1; D possibly corresponds to TRBD1 (6 bases). The V end lost 2 bases, the J end lost 5 bases, and 18 bases lay between the germline ends. The CDR3 has 16 amino acids. CDR1 is SGHAT, CDR2 FQNNGV, per germline. The DNA of the CDR3 is TGTGCCAGCAGCTTAATAATAGGACAGACGCAAACTGAAGCTTTCTTT. The encoded protein is CASSLIIGQTQTEAFF. Combining the CDR3 with reference TRBV11-2 and TRBJ1-1 gives the whole variable domain EAGVAQSPRYKIIEKRQSVAFWCNPISGHATLYWYQQILGQGPKLLIQFQNNGVVDDSQLPKDRFSAERLKGVDSTLKIQPAKLEDSAVYLCASSLIIGQTQTEAFFGQGTRLTVV.